Listed here are 3 T cell receptor beta chains from one sample, sequenced in a study of shared clonotypes between healthy human individuals. Assay: immunoSEQ multiplex PCR; the TCRdb copy retains only in-frame clones and omits some. The sample lists about 2 million clones; 85% to 95% were seen once. Source material: naive CD4+ T cells sorted from blood. Subset reported: CD45RA+ positively selected. All receptors come from a man younger than 35 in good health.

This clone appeared a single time. A clone one base away is much larger, so this may be a read error. The sample holds other DNA sequences that translate to the same CDR3. The CDR3 DNA reads TGTGCCAGCAGCTTGGGAGGGGTCAACACTGAAGCTTTCTTT. It yields the protein CASSLGGVNTEAFF. The rearrangement uses TRBV7-2 and TRBJ1-1; D is perhaps TRBD1 (5 bases). CDR1 and CDR2 (germline): SGHTA, FQGNSA. V was pared by 3 bases and J by 2 bases, with 10 bases between. CDR3 length equals 14 residues.

The chain couples TRBV5-1 to TRBJ2-7, with a weak D call TRBD1 (7 bases). This CDR3 contains 15 residues. The V gene's germline CDR1 is SGHRS and CDR2 YFSETQ. V was trimmed by 4 bases and J by 1 base, leaving 15 bases between them. CDR3 loop: CASSVGRGVSYEQYF. The CDR3 DNA is TGCGCCAGCAGCGTTGGCAGGGGGGTTTCCTACGAGCAGTACTTC.

The chain uses TRBV13 and TRBJ1-2; D remains ambiguous. Germline V gene data show CDR1 as PRHDT and CDR2 as FYEKMQ (reference sequence). This CDR3 has 11 residues. Trimming stripped 4 bases from V and 8 bases from J, with 8 bases between. CDR3 nucleotide sequence: TGTGCCAGCAGCTGGGGTTTCGGCTACACCTTC. This sequence encodes CASSWGFGYTF.